What follows describes a single T cell receptor beta chain. This specimen belongs to a study of control samples from healthy donors and cancer patients. Deletions cut 1 base from V and 5 bases from J, with 6 bases between. Germline V gene sequence: CDR1 GTSNPN, CDR2 SVGIG (reference sequence). The CDR3 is made up of 12 amino acids. Using immunoSEQ multiplex PCR, the repertoire was profiled, and TCRdb retains in-frame clones only, with some absent. There are about 150,000 clones in the sample; approximately 93% occur only once, and roughly 5.7% lies in the top ten. The specimen sequenced was blood. The chain uses TRBV30 and TRBJ2-1, with D unclear. The sequence was collected from a man aged 18 to 29 in good health. CDR3 nucleotide sequence: TGTGCCTGGAGTGGAATTAACAATGAGCAGTTCTTC. It translates to CAWSGINNEQFF.